This TCR beta chain comes out of a study of CD8 T cells in ankylosing spondylitis (dated by TCRdb to 2017 to 2019). Regarding the study in general: T cell receptor beta repertoires were profiled in healthy donors and ankylosing spondylitis patients so that disease-linked TCR variants could be found. In total, the full study cohort was made up of about 99 healthy donors and more than 20 ankylosing spondylitis patients. Samples of peripheral blood were taken, and for ankylosing spondylitis patients, synovial fluid was collected as well.

This clonotype was counted at least ten times. Its antigen is still unknown. No base quality information exists; no much larger clone differs at one position. The run used an Illumina HiSeq 2500. TCR beta libraries were prepared by quantitative 5'-RACE with molecular barcodes. The authors processed their data as follows. Disease-linked TCR variants were identified with a new computational method built on a probabilistic model of VDJ rearrangement. TCRdb passed the public sequencing reads through fastp at Q25 and MiXCR, retaining productive beta sequences. All rows with the same CDR3 protein become a single entry with the most common DNA and genes. TCRdb's processing, not the study's, gives the V and J calls here. For this sample the table gives roughly 200,000 distinct CDR3 sequences, of which 25% to 30% were detected only once. Jointly, the top ten make up about 7% of the sample. V sheds 5 bases and J sheds 9 bases, leaving 14 bases between their ends. The CDR3 runs 13 amino acids, cysteine and phenylalanine included. The entry retains the CDR3 DNA only, 39 bases that are in frame from base 1. For CDR1 and CDR2, the germline V gene lists MNHEY and SVGEGT.

Results the study describes overall, beyond this receptor: The disease-linked clones were reported as significantly enriched in matched synovial fluid samples from ankylosing spondylitis patients. Some motif variants had previously been reported in the synovial fluid and blood of reactive arthritis patients, which suggests shared mechanisms of disease initiation. Blood from ankylosing spondylitis patients appeared to be characterized by a TCR beta motif composed of roughly 8 highly homologous amino acid variants. The disease-linked clones showed a CD8+ phenotype and occurred at relatively low frequencies in peripheral blood.

The source material was blood, either unsorted or a sorted T cell fraction (not recorded which). The clonotype was recovered from a male donor with ankylosing spondylitis or in good health (not recorded which). The chain couples TRBV6-2 or TRBV6-3 to TRBJ2-1; the best D guess is TRBD1, with 5 bases matching. Here is the DNA: TGTGCCAGCAGTACAGGACCCCGTAGTGAGCAGTTCTTC. Its translation is CASSTGPRSEQFF.